This T cell receptor beta chain was retrieved from a study of regulatory T cells in long-lasting Graves disease. In germline, CDR1 is SNHLY, CDR2 FYNNEI. Trimming took off 2 bases at V and 4 bases at J, with 12 bases between the two ends. The CDR3 contains 15 residues. In building TCR beta libraries, iRepertoire HTBI primers were used together with Arm-PCR of CDR3 regions. One entry per CDR3 protein, called by TCRdb with MiXCR from the multiplex PCR reads. The data hold approximately 230,000 distinct CDR3 sequences, with 15% to 20% observed a single time. Time point: newly diagnosed GD, antithyroid drugs for less than 3 months. From RNA extracted from PBMCs, the TCR library was made. This clonotype was observed at least ten times.

J is TRBJ1-3 and V is TRBV2; D remains ambiguous. The origin of this receptor is a female donor with Graves disease. The source material was peripheral blood mononuclear cells (PBMCs), sampled at new diagnosis, from a patient treated with antithyroid drugs. CDR3 nucleotides: TGTGCCAGCAGTGAATTTCTGTCTCGAGGAAACACCATATATTTT. Protein: CASSEFLSRGNTIYF.